A single sample gave rise to the 28 T cell receptor beta chains below, sequenced in a study of cytomegalovirus exposure and HLA in healthy donors. Primers included in the PCR were 60 Vbeta and 13 Jbeta primers. Sequencing used immunoSEQ multiplex PCR; TCRdb keeps in-frame clones, though not all of them. In the table there are around 200,000 clones, roughly four fifths of which are singletons. Sequencing used PBMCs. The receptor source for this set is a woman in her twenties or thirties in good health and CMV-seropositive.

CDR3: CASLAGKGYNEQFF. The CDR3 DNA sequence: TGTGCCAGTCTAGCGGGGAAAGGCTACAATGAGCAGTTCTTC. The chain links TRBV28 to TRBJ2-1; 9 nucleotides line up with TRBD2. Germline trimming cut 9 bases from V and 3 bases from J; bases unmatched to any gene: 6. The length of the CDR3 is 14 residues. Germline CDR1 reads MDHEN; CDR2 reads SYDVKM.

This sequence joins TRBV29-1 and TRBJ1-1, with D unclear. The germline V and J ends were trimmed by 6 bases and 1 base, with 3 bases remaining between them. CDR3 length: 10 amino acids. CDR1 and CDR2 (germline): SQVTM, ANQGSEA. CDR3 in amino acids: CSVRNTEAFF. For the CDR3, the DNA is TGCAGCGTGCGGAACACTGAAGCTTTCTTT.

The gene calls are TRBV30 and TRBJ1-2; 7 bases are shared with TRBD1. CDR1 is GTSNPN, CDR2 SVGIG, per germline (reference sequence). CDR3 length: 15 amino acids. The V gene end was trimmed by 4 bases and the J gene end by 1 base; junction bases not matched to a gene: 9. CDR3 residues: CAWTPKGQLNYGYTF. CDR3 coding DNA: TGTGCCTGGACCCCTAAGGGACAGCTTAACTATGGCTACACCTTC.

The chain uses TRBV6-5 and TRBJ1-2, with TRBD1 as a possible D gene (6 bases). Germline-derived CDR1 and CDR2 are MNHEY and SVGAGI. This CDR3 comprises 14 residues. The V gene lost 7 bases and the J gene lost 4 bases, with 16 bases spanning the gap. CDR3 sequence reads: CASILSGDGYGYTF. CDR3 DNA: TGTGCCAGCATTTTATCAGGGGACGGCTATGGCTACACCTTC.

The V and J genes are TRBV29-1 and TRBJ1-1; no clear D. Germline V CDR1 and CDR2: SQVTM, ANQGSEA. Trimming took off 4 bases at V and 7 bases at J, with 10 bases between the two ends. The CDR3 loop spans 11 amino acids. CDR3 amino acids: CSVVFRIEAFF. DNA for the CDR3: TGCAGCGTTGTATTCAGGATTGAAGCTTTCTTT.

Only one count was recorded for this clone. V is TRBV7-9 and J is TRBJ1-3, with TRBD1 matching 8 bases. V shed 7 bases, J shed 7 bases, and the junction held 9 bases outside the gene matches. Germline-derived CDR1 and CDR2 are SEHNR and FQNEAQ (reference sequence). This CDR3 has 14 amino acids. The CDR3 loop reads CASIRDRGSNTIYF. CDR3 in DNA: TGTGCCAGCATTAGAGACAGGGGTTCGAACACCATATATTTT.

The V and J genes are TRBV6-5 and TRBJ1-1; 9 bases fit TRBD1. Germline values: CDR1 MNHEY, CDR2 SVGAGI. J lost 3 bases, V lost 6 bases, and 5 bases had no gene match. The length of the CDR3 is 14 residues. The chain's CDR3 is CASRRGQGDTEAFF. The CDR3 region has the DNA TGTGCCAGCAGGAGGGGACAGGGAGACACTGAAGCTTTCTTT.

This clone came up a few times. The J gene is TRBJ1-6, the V gene TRBV5-1; TRBD1 agrees at 8 bases. Germline trimming cut 2 bases from V and 7 bases from J; bases unmatched to any gene: 5. CDR1 is SGHRS and CDR2 is YFSETQ in the germline V gene. This CDR3 is 15 amino acids long. The DNA for the CDR3 is TGCGCCAGCAGCTTTGCAGGGGGCGAGAATTCACCCCTCCACTTT. Amino acids: CASSFAGGENSPLHF.

The sample holds one count of this clone. DNA of the CDR3: TGTGCCAGCAGGAAAAGACAGGGGATTCAGACCCAGTACTTC. This sequence encodes CASRKRQGIQTQYF. The V and J genes are TRBV6-5 and TRBJ2-5; 8 bases agree with TRBD1. V lost 6 bases and J lost 6; bases outside the gene matches: 9. Germline V gene data show CDR1 as MNHEY and CDR2 as SVGAGI. The CDR3 totals 14 residues.

This chain joins TRBV4-3 and TRBJ1-4; the D gene is possibly TRBD1 (5 bases). The CDR3 consists of 17 residues. Trimming took 0 bases from V and 3 from J, leaving 14 bases between them. Germline CDR1 and CDR2: LGHNA and YSLEER. The CDR3 nucleotides are TGCGCCAGCAGCCAAGACTCGCGCGGGGGGGCTAATGAAAAACTGTTTTTT. Translated: CASSQDSRGGANEKLFF.

This clone showed up just once. CDR3 in DNA: TGTGCCAGCAGCCGGACAGGGGCTGGAAACACCATATATTTT. Translation gives CASSRTGAGNTIYF. The chain combines TRBV7-2 with TRBJ1-3; 9 bases fit TRBD1. CDR3 length: 14 residues. J lost 2 bases, V lost 5 bases, and 1 base had no gene match. The germline CDR1 and CDR2 sequences are SGHTA and FQGNSA.

The rearrangement links TRBV2 to TRBJ1-1; TRBD1 might be the D (5 bases). Germline values: CDR1 SNHLY, CDR2 FYNNEI. The CDR3 loop spans 12 amino acids. Trimming took 10 bases from V and 0 from J, leaving 9 bases between them. CDR3 region: CATQVMNTEAFF. In DNA form, the CDR3 reads TGTGCCACACAGGTGATGAACACTGAAGCTTTCTTT.

The rearrangement links TRBV15 to TRBJ2-3, with D possibly being TRBD1 (6 bases). Looked up from germline, CDR1 is LNHNV and CDR2 is YYDKDF (reference sequence). Trimming cost V 0 bases and J 1 base, with 11 bases left between them. The length of the CDR3 is 16 residues. This chain's CDR3 is CATSRDRWGRTDTQYF. The CDR3 DNA reads as TGTGCCACCAGCAGAGATAGGTGGGGGCGCACAGATACGCAGTATTTT.

This clone was seen more than once but under ten times. The chain recombines TRBV28 with TRBJ1-1; D remains ambiguous. The CDR3 covers 13 residues. The V gene lost 4 bases and the J gene lost 6 bases, with 12 bases spanning the gap. Germline V gene data show CDR1 as MDHEN and CDR2 as SYDVKM. Written as DNA, the CDR3 is TGTGCCAGCAGTTCAGTTCTTGGAGCTGAAGCTTTCTTT. Translated, it gives CASSSVLGAEAFF.

The chain joins TRBV30 to TRBJ1-3; D uncertain. The CDR3 extends over 11 amino acids. Trimming shortened V by 4 bases and J by 3 bases, and 4 bases separated the two germline ends. Germline CDR1 is GTSNPN and CDR2 is SVGIG (reference sequence). Here the CDR3 reads CAWTGGNTIYF. The CDR3 region has the DNA TGTGCCTGGACAGGTGGAAACACCATATATTTT.

The chain combines TRBV7-9 with TRBJ2-3; maybe TRBD2 (5 bases). Germline-derived CDR1 and CDR2 are SEHNR and FQNEAQ (reference sequence). The length of the CDR3 is 14 residues. V shed 4 bases and J shed 0 bases, with 8 bases lying between them. The CDR3 spells CASSWGVSTDTQYF. The CDR3 DNA is TGTGCCAGCAGCTGGGGAGTTAGCACAGATACGCAGTATTTT.

V and J are TRBV15 and TRBJ2-7; tentatively, D is TRBD1 (6 bases). V lost 0 bases, J lost 0 bases, and 21 bases lay in between. Germline lookup yields CDR1 LNHNV and CDR2 YYDKDF (reference sequence). This CDR3 is 19 amino acids long. The CDR3 reads CATSRELGAHSPISYEQYF. DNA for the CDR3: TGTGCCACCAGCAGAGAGCTGGGGGCCCACTCCCCGATCTCCTACGAGCAGTACTTC.

The chain combines TRBV29-1 with TRBJ2-7; a possible D gene is TRBD1 (6 bases). This CDR3 contains 14 residues. The germline CDR1 and CDR2 sequences are SQVTM and ANQGSEA. Trimming took off 4 bases at V and 5 bases at J, with 18 bases between the two ends. CDR3: CSVARRGGNNEQYF. As DNA, the CDR3 is TGCAGCGTTGCGAGGCGAGGGGGAAACAACGAGCAGTACTTC.

V is TRBV5-1 and J is TRBJ2-3, with 8 bases that match TRBD2. CDR3 length equals 13 residues. After removal of 6 bases from V and 0 bases from J, the junction contained 0 bases not matched to a gene. Germline CDR1 and CDR2: SGHRS and YFSETQ. This chain's CDR3 is CASKRESTDTQYF. The DNA for the CDR3 is TGCGCCAGCAAGCGGGAGAGCACAGATACGCAGTATTTT. Variable domain in full (rest from reference TRBV5-1 and TRBJ2-3): KAGVTQTPRYLIKTRGQQVTLSCSPISGHRSVSWYQQTPGQGLQFLFEYFSETQRNKGNFPGRFSGRQFSNSRSEMNVSTLELGDSALYLCASKRESTDTQYFGPGTRLTVL.

The rearrangement uses TRBV7-9 and TRBJ1-1; 8 nucleotides align to TRBD1. Germline V gene sequence: CDR1 SEHNR, CDR2 FQNEAQ (reference sequence). This CDR3 contains 14 residues. J gave up 4 bases and V 6 bases, and 7 bases lay outside the gene matches. The DNA for the CDR3 is TGTGCCAGCAGAGAAACAGGGGGTCGCACTGAAGCTTTCTTT. Its protein is CASRETGGRTEAFF.

The rearrangement joins TRBV9 to TRBJ2-1; D remains ambiguous. CDR1 is SGDLS, CDR2 YYNGEE, per germline. CDR3 length equals 15 residues. With 3 bases removed from V and 0 bases from J, the gap between germline ends came to 10 bases. CDR3 bases: TGTGCCAGCAGCGCTGACTCGAGCTCCTACAATGAGCAGTTCTTC. This translates into CASSADSSSYNEQFF.

The V gene is TRBV5-6, the J gene TRBJ1-2; the match to TRBD1 covers 7 bases. V gave up 0 bases and J gave up 7 bases; unmatched junction bases: 6. The germline V gene has CDR1 SGHDT and CDR2 YYEEEE. The length of the CDR3 is 14 residues. The chain's CDR3 is CASSLDRGSGGYTF. The CDR3 bases are TGTGCCAGCAGCTTGGACAGGGGATCGGGTGGCTACACCTTC.

In DNA form, the CDR3 reads TGTGCCAGCAGTTTAGCGGGCCCGGTGGACGAGCAGTACTTC. As protein: CASSLAGPVDEQYF. The chain is built from TRBV28 and TRBJ2-7; possibly TRBD2 for D (5 bases). The germline V gene has CDR1 MDHEN and CDR2 SYDVKM. Deletions cut 2 bases from V and 5 bases from J, with 13 bases between. The CDR3 is 14 residues long.

The rearrangement uses TRBV5-5 and TRBJ2-7; 9 bases map to TRBD1. CDR1 and CDR2 (germline): SGHKS, YYEKEE (reference sequence). CDR3 length equals 17 residues. Losses at the gene ends were 0 bases for V and 0 bases for J; bases not matched to a gene: 7. The CDR3 region has the DNA TGTGCCAGCAGCTTGGCCTGGGGACAGGGAGCCTCCTACGAGCAGTACTTC. Translation: CASSLAWGQGASYEQYF.

This sequence joins TRBV5-1 and TRBJ2-3; D not resolved. This CDR3 comprises 12 residues. Between the trimmed V and J ends, which lost 0 bases and 7 bases, there was a span of 6 bases. Germline V gene sequence: CDR1 SGHRS, CDR2 YFSETQ. CDR3 loop: CASSLDANTQYF. CDR3 nucleotides: TGCGCCAGCAGCTTGGATGCTAATACGCAGTATTTT.

V is TRBV21-1 and J is TRBJ2-3; the D call TRBD2 from the table was never checked on the DNA. TRBV21-1 is classified as a pseudogene. This CDR3 is built from 16 residues. CDR3 DNA: TGTGCCAGCAGCAAAGTTCGAGCGGGGGTCACAGATACGCAGTATTTT. It translates to CASSKVRAGVTDTQYF.

The chain links TRBV5-6 to TRBJ1-2, with D possibly TRBD1 on 5 matching bases. V was trimmed by 4 bases and J by 7 bases, leaving 11 bases between them. The germline V gene encodes CDR1 SGHDT and CDR2 YYEEEE. CDR3 length: 12 amino acids. CDR3 residues: CASSKLDTGYTF. Written as DNA, the CDR3 is TGTGCCAGCAGCAAGTTGGACACTGGCTACACCTTC. The full variable domain, rest sourced from reference TRBV5-6 and TRBJ1-2, is DAGVTQSPTHLIKTRGQQVTLRCSPKSGHDTVSWYQQALGQGPQFIFQYYEEEERQRGNFPDRFSGHQFPNYSSELNVNALLLGDSALYLCASSKLDTGYTFGSGTRLTVV.

The rearrangement joins TRBV4-1 to TRBJ1-4; 8 bases are shared with TRBD1. After removal of 1 base from V and 5 bases from J, the junction contained 3 bases not matched to a gene. This CDR3 is built from 15 residues. Germline CDR1 and CDR2: MGHRA and YSYEKL. CDR3 loop: CASSQGQGKNEKLFF. The DNA of the CDR3 is TGCGCCAGCAGCCAAGGACAGGGGAAAAATGAAAAACTGTTTTTT.